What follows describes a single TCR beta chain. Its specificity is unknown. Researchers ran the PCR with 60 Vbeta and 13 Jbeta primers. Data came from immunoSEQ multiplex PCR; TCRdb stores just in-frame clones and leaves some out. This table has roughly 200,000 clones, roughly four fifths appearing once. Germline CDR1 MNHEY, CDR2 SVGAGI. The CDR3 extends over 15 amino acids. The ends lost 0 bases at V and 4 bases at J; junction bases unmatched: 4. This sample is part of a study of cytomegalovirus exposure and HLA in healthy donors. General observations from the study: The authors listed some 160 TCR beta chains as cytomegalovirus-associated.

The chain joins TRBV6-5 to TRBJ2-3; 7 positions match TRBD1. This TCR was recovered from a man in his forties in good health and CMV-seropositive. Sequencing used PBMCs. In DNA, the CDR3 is TGTGCCAGCAGTTACTCGCGACAGGGCTCAGATACGCAGTATTTT. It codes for CASSYSRQGSDTQYF.